Listed below are T cell receptor beta chains from one sample, sequenced in a study of T cell responses to AZD1222 COVID-19 vaccine. Clones were sequenced by immunoSEQ multiplex PCR, and TCRdb holds only the in-frame ones, with some missing. Here the sample spans some 120,000 clones, 80% to 90% being singletons. The material was peripheral blood, obtained on day 0 of AZD1222 vaccination. The receptors come from an adult in good health. The CDR3 runs from the conserved cysteine through the conserved F or W. The order of the fields is J gene, V gene, CDR3 protein.

j_call: TRBJ2-7
v_call: TRBV19
cdr3_aa: CASSAPPGYEQYF

j_call: TRBJ2-5
v_call: TRBV27
cdr3_aa: CASSLFQRGGYRETQYF

j_call: TRBJ2-7
v_call: TRBV4-1
cdr3_aa: CASSLPGTGDTYEQYF

j_call: TRBJ2-7
v_call: TRBV14
cdr3_aa: CASSQDWGLAGGPSSYEQYF

j_call: TRBJ2-2
v_call: TRBV30
cdr3_aa: CAWRASGGVAGELFF

j_call: TRBJ1-1
v_call: TRBV12-3/TRBV12-4
cdr3_aa: CASSPTGERFF

j_call: TRBJ2-1
v_call: TRBV9
cdr3_aa: CASSEGSGRAYNEQFF

j_call: TRBJ2-7
v_call: TRBV4-1
cdr3_aa: CASSQVGTTYEQYF

j_call: TRBJ1-3
v_call: TRBV7-2
cdr3_aa: CASSLRQGPSSGNTIYF

j_call: TRBJ2-7
v_call: TRBV5-4
cdr3_aa: CASSPGGVRLSSYEQYF

j_call: TRBJ2-2
v_call: TRBV9
cdr3_aa: CASSALWGELFF

j_call: TRBJ2-2
v_call: TRBV7-2
cdr3_aa: CASTFTPRAPGELFF

j_call: TRBJ2-7
v_call: TRBV5-1
cdr3_aa: CASSIGAREEQYF

j_call: TRBJ1-2
v_call: TRBV29-1
cdr3_aa: CSGITGGYGYTF

j_call: TRBJ2-1
v_call: TRBV9
cdr3_aa: CASSVELAAYNEQFF

j_call: TRBJ1-5
v_call: TRBV6-5
cdr3_aa: CASSYREDQPQHF

j_call: TRBJ2-1
v_call: TRBV3-1/TRBV3-2
cdr3_aa: CASSQDKLAVFNEQFF

j_call: TRBJ2-5
v_call: TRBV6-2/TRBV6-3
cdr3_aa: CASSLLAAGQETQYF

j_call: TRBJ1-2
v_call: TRBV27
cdr3_aa: CASRPSGGGGGYTF

j_call: TRBJ1-5
v_call: TRBV19
cdr3_aa: CASSLQGPRDNQPQHF

j_call: TRBJ2-3
v_call: TRBV20-1
cdr3_aa: CSARGTSAQYF

j_call: TRBJ1-5
v_call: TRBV12-3/TRBV12-4
cdr3_aa: CASSSTRGLQHF

j_call: TRBJ1-2
v_call: TRBV19
cdr3_aa: CASRTSGTGAGGYTF

j_call: TRBJ1-4
v_call: TRBV9
cdr3_aa: CASSAGTGDEKLFF